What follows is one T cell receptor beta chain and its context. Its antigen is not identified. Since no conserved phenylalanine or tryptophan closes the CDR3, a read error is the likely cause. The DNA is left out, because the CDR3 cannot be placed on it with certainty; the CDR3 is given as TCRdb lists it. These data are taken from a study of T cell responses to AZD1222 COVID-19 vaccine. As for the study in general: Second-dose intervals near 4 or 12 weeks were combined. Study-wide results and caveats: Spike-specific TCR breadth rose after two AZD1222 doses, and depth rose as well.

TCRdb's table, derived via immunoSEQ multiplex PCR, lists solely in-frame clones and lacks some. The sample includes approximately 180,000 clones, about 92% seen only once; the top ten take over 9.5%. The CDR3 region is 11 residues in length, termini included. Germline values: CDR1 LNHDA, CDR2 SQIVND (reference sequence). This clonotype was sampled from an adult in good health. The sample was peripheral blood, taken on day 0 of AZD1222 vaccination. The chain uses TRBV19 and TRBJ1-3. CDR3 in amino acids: CASSSLRDRSD.